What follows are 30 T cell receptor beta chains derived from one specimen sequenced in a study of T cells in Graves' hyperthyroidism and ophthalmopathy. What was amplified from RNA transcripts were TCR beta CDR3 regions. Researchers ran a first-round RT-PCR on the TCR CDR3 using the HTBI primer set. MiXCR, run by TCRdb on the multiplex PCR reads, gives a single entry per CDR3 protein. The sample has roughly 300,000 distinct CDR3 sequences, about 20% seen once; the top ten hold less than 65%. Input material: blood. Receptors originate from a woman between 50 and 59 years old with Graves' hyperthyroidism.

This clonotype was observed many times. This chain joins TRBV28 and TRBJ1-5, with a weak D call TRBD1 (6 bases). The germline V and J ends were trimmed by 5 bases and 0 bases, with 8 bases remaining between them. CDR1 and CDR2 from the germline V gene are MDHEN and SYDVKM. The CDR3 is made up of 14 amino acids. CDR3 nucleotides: TGTGCCAGCAGTGAGGACAGTAGCAATCAGCCCCAGCATTTT. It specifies CASSEDSSNQPQHF.

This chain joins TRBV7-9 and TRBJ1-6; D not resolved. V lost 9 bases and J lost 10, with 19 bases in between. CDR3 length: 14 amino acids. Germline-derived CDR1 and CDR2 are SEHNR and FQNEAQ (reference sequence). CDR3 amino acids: CASLPDGVRSPLHF. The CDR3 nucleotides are TGTGCCAGTCTCCCGGATGGCGTTAGGTCACCCCTCCACTTT.

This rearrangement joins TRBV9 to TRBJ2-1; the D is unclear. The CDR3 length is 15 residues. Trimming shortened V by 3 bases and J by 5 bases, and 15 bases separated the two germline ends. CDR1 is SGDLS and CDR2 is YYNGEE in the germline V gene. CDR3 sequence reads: CASSERAPPDNEQFF. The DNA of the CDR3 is TGTGCCAGCAGCGAACGGGCTCCTCCAGACAATGAGCAGTTCTTC.

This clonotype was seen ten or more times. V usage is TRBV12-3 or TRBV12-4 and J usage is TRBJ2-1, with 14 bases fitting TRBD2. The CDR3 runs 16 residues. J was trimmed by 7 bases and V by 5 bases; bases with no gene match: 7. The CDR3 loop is CASSPGTSGRANEQFF. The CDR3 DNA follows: TGTGCCAGCAGTCCCGGGACTAGCGGGAGAGCGAATGAGCAGTTCTTC.

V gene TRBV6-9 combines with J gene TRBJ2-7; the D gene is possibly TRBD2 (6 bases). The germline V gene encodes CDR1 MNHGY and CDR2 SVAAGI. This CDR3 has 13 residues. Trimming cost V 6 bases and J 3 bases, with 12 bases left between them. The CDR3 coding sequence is TGTGCCAGCAGCAATCTAGCGCACTACGAGCAGTACTTC. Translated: CASSNLAHYEQYF.

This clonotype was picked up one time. CDR3 loop: CASSTNRGTTDTQYF. CDR3 DNA sequence: TGTGCCAGTAGTACAAACAGGGGAACCACAGATACGCAGTATTTT. The genes are TRBV19 and TRBJ2-3; 7 bases align to TRBD1. V lost 4 bases to trimming and J lost 2 bases; unmatched junction nucleotides: 6. Germline CDR1 is LNHDA and CDR2 is SQIVND (reference sequence). This CDR3 is built from 15 residues.

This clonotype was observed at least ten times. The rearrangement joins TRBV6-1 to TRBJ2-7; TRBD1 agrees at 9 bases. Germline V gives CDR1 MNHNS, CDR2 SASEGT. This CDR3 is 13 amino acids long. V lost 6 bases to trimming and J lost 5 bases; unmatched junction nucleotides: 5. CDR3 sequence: CASRPRDRDEQYV. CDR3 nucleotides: TGTGCCAGCAGACCCAGGGACAGGGACGAGCAGTACGTC.

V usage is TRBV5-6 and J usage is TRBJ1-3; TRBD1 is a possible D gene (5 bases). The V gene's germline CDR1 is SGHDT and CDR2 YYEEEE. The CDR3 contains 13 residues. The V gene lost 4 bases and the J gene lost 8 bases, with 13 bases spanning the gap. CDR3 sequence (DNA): TGTGCCAGCAGCCCGGGCCGGGGGGACACCATATATTTT. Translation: CASSPGRGDTIYF.

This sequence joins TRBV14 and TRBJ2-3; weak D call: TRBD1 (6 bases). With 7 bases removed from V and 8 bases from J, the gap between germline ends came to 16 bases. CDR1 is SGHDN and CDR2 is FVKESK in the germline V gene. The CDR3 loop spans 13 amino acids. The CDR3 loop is CASTGATVGTQYF. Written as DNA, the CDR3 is TGTGCCAGCACAGGGGCCACCGTCGGTACGCAGTATTTT.

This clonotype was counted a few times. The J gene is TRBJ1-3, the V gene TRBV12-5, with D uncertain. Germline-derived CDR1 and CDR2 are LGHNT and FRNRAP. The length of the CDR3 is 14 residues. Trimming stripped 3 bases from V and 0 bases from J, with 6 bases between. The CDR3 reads CASGFTGSGNTIYF. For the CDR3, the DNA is TGTGCTAGTGGTTTCACGGGCTCTGGAAACACCATATATTTT.

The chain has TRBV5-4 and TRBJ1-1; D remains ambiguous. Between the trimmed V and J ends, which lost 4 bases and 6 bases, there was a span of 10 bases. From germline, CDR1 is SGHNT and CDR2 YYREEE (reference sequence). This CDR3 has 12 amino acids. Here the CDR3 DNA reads TGTGCCAGCAGCCGGATAGGGTCTGAAGCTTTCTTT. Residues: CASSRIGSEAFF.

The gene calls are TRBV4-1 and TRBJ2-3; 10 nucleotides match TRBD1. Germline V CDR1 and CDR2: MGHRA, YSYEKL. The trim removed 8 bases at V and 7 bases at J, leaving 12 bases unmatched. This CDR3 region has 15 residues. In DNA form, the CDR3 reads TGCGCCAGCGGGTCCGGGACAGGGGAGAGGAATACGCAGTATTTT. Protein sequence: CASGSGTGERNTQYF.

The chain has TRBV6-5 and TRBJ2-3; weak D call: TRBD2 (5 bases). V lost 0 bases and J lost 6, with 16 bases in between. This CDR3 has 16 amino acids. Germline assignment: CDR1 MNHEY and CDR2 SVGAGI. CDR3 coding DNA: TGTGCCAGCAGTTACTCGGCGGGTGGGTTTTTCGATACGCAGTATTTT. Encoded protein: CASSYSAGGFFDTQYF.

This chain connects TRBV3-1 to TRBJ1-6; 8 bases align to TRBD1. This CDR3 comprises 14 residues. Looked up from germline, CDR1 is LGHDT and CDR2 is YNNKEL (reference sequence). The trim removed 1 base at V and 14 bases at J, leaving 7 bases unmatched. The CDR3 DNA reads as TGTGCCAGCAGCCAAGCGGACAGGGTCGAAACCCTCCACTTT. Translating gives CASSQADRVETLHF.

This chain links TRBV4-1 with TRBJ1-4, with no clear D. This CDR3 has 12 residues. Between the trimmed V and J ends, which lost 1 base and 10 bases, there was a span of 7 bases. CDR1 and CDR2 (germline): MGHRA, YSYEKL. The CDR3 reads CASSQVSGKLFF. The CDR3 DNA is TGCGCCAGCAGCCAAGTGTCCGGAAAACTGTTTTTT.

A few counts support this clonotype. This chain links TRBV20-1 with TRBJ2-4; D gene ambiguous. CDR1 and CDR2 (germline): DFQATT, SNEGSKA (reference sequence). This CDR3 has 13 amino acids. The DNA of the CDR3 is TGCAGCGTTAGTCCCGCCGGCGATTTCATTCAGTACTTC. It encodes CSVSPAGDFIQYF.

CDR3 nucleotides: TGTGCCAGCAGCGGGGGACTGATGAACACTGAAGCTTTCTTT. Protein: CASSGGLMNTEAFF. The chain combines TRBV5-6 with TRBJ1-1; the D gene is possibly TRBD1 (5 bases). With 4 bases removed from V and 0 bases from J, the gap between germline ends came to 10 bases. The CDR3 totals 14 residues. Per germline, CDR1 SGHDT and CDR2 YYEEEE.

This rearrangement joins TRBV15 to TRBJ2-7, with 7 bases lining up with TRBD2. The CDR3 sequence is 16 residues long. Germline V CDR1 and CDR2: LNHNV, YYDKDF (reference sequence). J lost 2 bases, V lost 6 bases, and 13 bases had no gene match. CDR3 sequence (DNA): TGTGCCACCAGAAACGGGGCGGGGAGGGATCCCTACGAGCAGTACGTC. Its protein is CATRNGAGRDPYEQYV.

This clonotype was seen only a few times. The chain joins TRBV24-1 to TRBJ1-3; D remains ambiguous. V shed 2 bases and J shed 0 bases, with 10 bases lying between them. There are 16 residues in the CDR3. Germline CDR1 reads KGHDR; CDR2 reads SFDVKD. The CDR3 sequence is CATSDSGGSSGNTIYF. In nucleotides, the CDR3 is TGTGCCACCAGTGATTCGGGCGGTTCCTCTGGAAACACCATATATTTT.

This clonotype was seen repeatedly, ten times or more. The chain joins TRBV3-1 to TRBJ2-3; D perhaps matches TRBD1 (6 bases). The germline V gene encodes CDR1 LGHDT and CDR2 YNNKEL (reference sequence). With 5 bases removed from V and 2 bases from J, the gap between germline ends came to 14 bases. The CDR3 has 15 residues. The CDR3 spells CASSDQQGVTDTQYF. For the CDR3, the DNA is TGTGCCAGCAGCGATCAACAGGGAGTCACAGATACGCAGTATTTT.

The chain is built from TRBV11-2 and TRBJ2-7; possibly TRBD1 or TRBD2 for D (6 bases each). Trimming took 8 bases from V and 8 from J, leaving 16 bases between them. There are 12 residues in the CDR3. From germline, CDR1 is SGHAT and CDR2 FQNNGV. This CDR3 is CASALGGAQQYV. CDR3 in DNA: TGTGCCAGCGCATTGGGGGGCGCACAGCAGTACGTC.

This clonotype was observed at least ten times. Here the CDR3 reads CASSPDSTDTQYF. The CDR3, as DNA: TGTGCCAGCTCACCTGACAGCACAGATACGCAGTATTTT. This rearrangement joins TRBV18 to TRBJ2-3; D unresolved. Germline values: CDR1 KGHSH, CDR2 LQKENI. This CDR3 contains 13 residues. With 3 bases removed from V and 0 bases from J, the gap between germline ends came to 4 bases.

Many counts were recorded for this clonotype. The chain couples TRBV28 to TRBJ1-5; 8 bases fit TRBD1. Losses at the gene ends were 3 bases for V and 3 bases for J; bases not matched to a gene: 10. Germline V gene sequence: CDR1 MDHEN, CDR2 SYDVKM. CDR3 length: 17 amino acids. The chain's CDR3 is CASSFLQVGQANQPQHF. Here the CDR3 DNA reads TGTGCCAGCAGTTTCCTTCAAGTGGGACAGGCCAATCAGCCCCAGCATTTT.

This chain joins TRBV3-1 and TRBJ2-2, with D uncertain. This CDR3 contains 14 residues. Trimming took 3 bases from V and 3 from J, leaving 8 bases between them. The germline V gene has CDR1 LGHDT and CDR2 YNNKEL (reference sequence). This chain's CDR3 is CASSQNSDTGELFF. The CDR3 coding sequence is TGTGCCAGCAGCCAGAACAGCGACACCGGGGAGCTGTTTTTT. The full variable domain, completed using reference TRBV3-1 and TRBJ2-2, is DTAVSQTPKYLVTQMGNDKSIKCEQNLGHDTMYWYKQDSKKFLKIMFSYNNKELIINETVPNRFSPKSPDKAHLNLHINSLELGDSAVYFCASSQNSDTGELFFGEGSRLTVL.

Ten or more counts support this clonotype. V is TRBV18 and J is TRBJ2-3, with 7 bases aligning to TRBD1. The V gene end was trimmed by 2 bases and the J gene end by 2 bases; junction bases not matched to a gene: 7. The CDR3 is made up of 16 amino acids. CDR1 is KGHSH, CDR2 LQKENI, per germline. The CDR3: CASSPRQGLDTDTQYF. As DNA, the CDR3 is TGTGCCAGCTCACCAAGACAGGGTCTTGACACAGATACGCAGTATTTT.

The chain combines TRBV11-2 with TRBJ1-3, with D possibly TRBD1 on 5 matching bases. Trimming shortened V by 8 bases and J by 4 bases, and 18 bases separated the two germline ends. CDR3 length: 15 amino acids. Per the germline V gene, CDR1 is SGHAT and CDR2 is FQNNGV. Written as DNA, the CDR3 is TGTGCCAGCGCGGGCAGGGCTCAATCGGGAAACACCATATATTTT. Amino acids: CASAGRAQSGNTIYF.

CDR3 loop: CASSLAEAQPQHF. CDR3 nucleotides: TGTGCCAGCAGCTTAGCCGAGGCTCAGCCCCAGCATTTT. This sequence joins TRBV7-9 and TRBJ1-5; D is ambiguous. The V end lost 0 bases, the J end lost 6 bases, and 6 bases lay between the germline ends. The germline CDR1 and CDR2 sequences are SEHNR and FQNEAQ (reference sequence). The CDR3 is 13 amino acids.

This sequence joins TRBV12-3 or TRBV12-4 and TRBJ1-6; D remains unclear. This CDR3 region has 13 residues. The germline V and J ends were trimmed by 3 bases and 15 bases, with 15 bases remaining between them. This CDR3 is CASSFSTKQVLHF. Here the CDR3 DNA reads TGTGCCAGCAGTTTCTCGACCAAGCAGGTCCTCCACTTT.

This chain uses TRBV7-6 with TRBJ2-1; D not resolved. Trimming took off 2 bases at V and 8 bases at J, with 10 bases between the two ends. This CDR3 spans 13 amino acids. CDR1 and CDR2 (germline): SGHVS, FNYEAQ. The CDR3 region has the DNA TGTGCCAGCAGCTTAAGTCATGGGGATGAGCAGTTCTTC. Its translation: CASSLSHGDEQFF.

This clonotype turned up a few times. This CDR3 reads CASSLPTLAGGGETQYF. The CDR3 DNA follows: TGTGCCAGCAGTTTACCCACCCTAGCGGGAGGAGGGGAGACCCAGTACTTC. The rearrangement joins TRBV28 to TRBJ2-5, with 11 bases aligning to TRBD2. In germline, CDR1 is MDHEN, CDR2 SYDVKM. This CDR3 comprises 17 residues. The V and J ends lost 2 bases and 5 bases, in that order; junction bases with no gene match: 10. Full variable domain (remainder filled in from reference TRBV28 and TRBJ2-5): DVKVTQSSRYLVKRTGEKVFLECVQDMDHENMFWYRQDPGLGLRLIYFSYDVKMKEKGDIPEGYSVSREKKERFSLILESASTNQTSMYLCASSLPTLAGGGETQYFGPGTRLLVL.